The rows below give T cell receptor beta chains drawn from one sample of a study of vaccination and CD4 T cells after COVID-19. No antigen has been assigned to these receptors. TCRdb re-derived calls from the PCR reads in MiXCR, one entry per CDR3 protein. The sample gives some 8,900 distinct CDR3 sequences, around 30% of which show up once; 8% to 9.5% is in the top ten. The sequenced material came from CD4+ T cells from blood, cultured in vitro. Every receptor here comes from a human donor in good health. Both conserved end residues are part of each CDR3. Fields, in order: clone size, J gene, V gene, D gene, CDR3 DNA, CDR3 protein. D genes are given only for firm matches. The size entry is marked missing in some rows and otherwise reads once, few, many or a size class.

-,TRBJ2-7,TRBV20-1,TRBD1,TGCAGTGCTAGGTCCGGGGACAGGGGCCACTACGAGCAGTACTTC,CSARSGDRGHYEQYF
-,TRBJ2-6,TRBV20-1,-,TGCAGTGCCCGGGTCCAGGGCCTCTCTGGGGCCAACGTCCTGACTTTC,CSARVQGLSGANVLTF
-,TRBJ1-1,TRBV7-2,TRBD1,TGTGCCAGCAGCCCACGGACAGGGGGCTTTATGAACACTGAAGCTTTCTTT,CASSPRTGGFMNTEAFF
-,TRBJ2-1,TRBV15,TRBD1,TGTGCCACCAGCAGTTCAGGGGGCTCTTACAATGAGCAGTTCTTC,CATSSSGGSYNEQFF
-,TRBJ1-2,TRBV5-4,TRBD1,TGTGCCAGCAGCCCGTGGACAGGGCAACATAGATCGGATGGCTACACCTTC,CASSPWTGQHRSDGYTF
once,TRBJ2-7,TRBV5-5,-,TGTGCCAGCAGCTTGTCGGGGATAGTCTACGAGCAGTACTTC,CASSLSGIVYEQYF
few,TRBJ1-2,TRBV2,-,TGTGCCAGCAGTGAACGGGGGTATGGCTACACCTTC,CASSERGYGYTF
once,TRBJ2-1,TRBV10-3,-,TGTGCCATCAGGGACCAGGGGAAGGTCAATGAGCAGTTCTTC,CAIRDQGKVNEQFF
few,TRBJ2-7,TRBV7-2,-,TGTGCCAGCAGCTCTAGAGGGCTAGCGAGCTACGAGCAGTACTTC,CASSSRGLASYEQYF
few,TRBJ2-7,TRBV7-9,-,TGTGCCAGCAGCCCCGGGGACTTCTTAGTGGACTTC,CASSPGDFLVDF
-,TRBJ1-5,TRBV20-1,-,TGCAGTGCTAGGGTAGGGGTGGCTCAGCCCCAGCATTTT,CSARVGVAQPQHF
-,TRBJ2-7,TRBV28,-,TGTGCCAGCAGTCCCGACAGGCGACGCTCCTACGAGCAGTACTTC,CASSPDRRRSYEQYF
large,TRBJ2-3,TRBV20-1,TRBD2,TGCAGTGCTAGGCGGGAGGGCCGCGGGCAGTATTTT,CSARREGRGQYF
-,TRBJ2-1,TRBV7-9,TRBD2,TGTGCCAGCAGCTTAAGGCGGGGTGGTCAATCTAGCGGGAGGGCTGATGAGCAGTTCTTC,CASSLRRGGQSSGRADEQFF
-,TRBJ1-3,TRBV7-2,-,TGTGCCAGCAGCTTTCAGGGTAGCACCATATATTTT,CASSFQGSTIYF
-,TRBJ1-3,TRBV5-6,-,TGTGCCAGCAGCTTGTCGTACGGGGACACCATATATTTT,CASSLSYGDTIYF
-,TRBJ1-6,TRBV20-1,-,TGCAGTGCTAGATTGGGCGAACGGAGCTCCTATAATTCACCCCTCCACTTT,CSARLGERSSYNSPLHF
-,TRBJ2-3,TRBV18,-,TGTGCCAGCTCACCGATTAGCGCAGATACGCAGTATTTT,CASSPISADTQYF
few,TRBJ1-6,TRBV27,-,TGTGCCAGCGGCCCCAGGGTTCGTAATTCACCCCTCCACTTT,CASGPRVRNSPLHF
once,TRBJ1-1,TRBV6-5,TRBD1,TGTGCCAGCAGTTACCACACTACCCCGACAGGGGGGGGGACTGAAGCTTTCTTT,CASSYHTTPTGGGTEAFF
-,TRBJ1-3,TRBV20-1,-,TGCAGTGGTACGGAAGGGGTAGCTGGAAACACCATATATTTT,CSGTEGVAGNTIYF
-,TRBJ2-2,TRBV15,-,TGTGCCACCAGCAGGCAACGCAACACCGGGGAGCTGTTTTTT,CATSRQRNTGELFF
once,TRBJ2-7,TRBV7-9,-,TGTGCCAGCAGCCCACTACTAGGATTCTACGAGCAGTACTTC,CASSPLLGFYEQYF
-,TRBJ1-2,TRBV7-2,TRBD1,TGTGCCAGCAGCGCAGCCGGGACAGGGTCAAACACCTACTATGGCTACACCTTC,CASSAAGTGSNTYYGYTF
-,TRBJ2-3,TRBV24-1,-,TGTGCCACCAGTGATCTTCGTCGTGGTAGCGCAGATACGCAGTATTTT,CATSDLRRGSADTQYF
-,TRBJ2-7,TRBV6-5,-,TGTGCCAGCAGTTACGGGACGACCTACGAGCAGTACTTC,CASSYGTTYEQYF
-,TRBJ2-1,TRBV15,-,TGTGCCACCAGCAGAGATCGCGCTAGCCCTAGGGAGCAGTTCTTC,CATSRDRASPREQFF
-,TRBJ2-1,TRBV29-1,-,TGCAGCGTTGACAGCGTAGAGCAGTTCTTC,CSVDSVEQFF
-,TRBJ2-3,TRBV7-2,-,TGTGCCAGCAGCTCAATCGGGACTGGCACAGATACGCAGTATTTT,CASSSIGTGTDTQYF
-,TRBJ1-1,TRBV7-3,-,TGTGCCAGCAGCTTAACCTTAATTACTGAAGCTTTCTTT,CASSLTLITEAFF
-,TRBJ2-7,TRBV27,-,TGTGCCAGCAGTTTAAATTTTGGTGGCGAGCAGTACTTC,CASSLNFGGEQYF
-,TRBJ2-5,TRBV15,-,TGTGCCACCAGCCGGGGGCAGGAGACCCAGTACTTC,CATSRGQETQYF
few,TRBJ2-5,TRBV20-1,-,TGCAGTGCTAGAGATGCGGCCGGGGACCAAGAGACCCGGTACTTC,CSARDAAGDQETRYF
-,TRBJ2-5,TRBV20-1,TRBD2,TGCAGTGTCCAGACTAGCGGTCAAGAGACCCAGTACTTC,CSVQTSGQETQYF
-,TRBJ2-2,TRBV5-6,-,TGTGCCAGCAGCCTTGTACAGGGGAACACCGGGGAGCTGTTTTTT,CASSLVQGNTGELFF
-,TRBJ2-3,TRBV20-1,TRBD2,TGCAGTGCCAGACCCCTACAGGCTAGCGGGCACACAGATACGCAGTATTTT,CSARPLQASGHTDTQYF
medium-sized,TRBJ1-2,TRBV7-2,-,TGTGCCAGCAGCTTAGGGCTTGACTTCGGCTATGGCTACACCTTC,CASSLGLDFGYGYTF
-,TRBJ2-7,TRBV28,-,TGTGCCAGCAGATCCCCGGTTGGCCGGGACGAGCAGTACTTC,CASRSPVGRDEQYF
-,TRBJ1-2,TRBV7-9,TRBD1,TGTGCCAGCAGCTCCATAATAACAGGGGATCCTAACTATGGCTACACCTTC,CASSSIITGDPNYGYTF
few,TRBJ2-7,TRBV28,-,TGTGCCAGCAGTTCTGTCAGTAGGCAGGGCGAGCAGTACTTC,CASSSVSRQGEQYF
medium-sized,TRBJ1-6,TRBV6-5,-,TGTGCCAGCAGTTACTCACGGGGTGACTCACCCCTCCACTTT,CASSYSRGDSPLHF
-,TRBJ1-6,TRBV6-1,-,TGTGCCAGCAGTGAATTGAATATTCGTAATTCACCCCTCCACTTT,CASSELNIRNSPLHF
-,TRBJ1-1,TRBV7-5,-,-,CISVPETRHRGQRTEAFF
medium-sized,TRBJ1-5,TRBV6-1,-,TGTGCCAGCAGTATGTTCAGGGGACAGCCCCAGCATTTT,CASSMFRGQPQHF
-,TRBJ2-7,TRBV6-1,TRBD2,TGTGCCAGCAGTGGAAGGACTAGCGAAGGTTACGAGCAGTACTTC,CASSGRTSEGYEQYF
-,TRBJ2-2,TRBV20-1,-,TGCAGTGCTAGAGGAAGGGGGGGTGCCACCGGGGAGCTGTTTTTT,CSARGRGGATGELFF
few,TRBJ1-2,TRBV7-9,-,TGTGCCAGCAGCTTAATGCAGGGGACCTATGGCTACACCTTC,CASSLMQGTYGYTF
few,TRBJ1-2,TRBV30,-,TGTGCCTGGACTCCTAGCGCTAACTATGGCTACACCTTC,CAWTPSANYGYTF
-,TRBJ2-1,TRBV27,-,TGTGCCAGCAGTTTAGGGGTGGAGCGGCAGGGACAAAATGAGCAGTTCTTC,CASSLGVERQGQNEQFF
-,TRBJ2-3,TRBV20-1,TRBD1,TGCAGTGCTTTACAGGGGCCTACGCAGTATTTT,CSALQGPTQYF
medium-sized,TRBJ1-2,TRBV10-3,-,TGTGCCACGCTAGGGACCAACTATGGCTACACCTTC,CATLGTNYGYTF
-,TRBJ2-1,TRBV27,-,TGTGCCAGCAGACAGGGAGACCGCAATGAGCAGTTCTTC,CASRQGDRNEQFF
-,TRBJ2-1,TRBV27,TRBD2,TGTGCCAGCAGTACCACTAGCGGGAGGGTCTACAATGAGCAGTTCTTC,CASSTTSGRVYNEQFF
-,TRBJ1-1,TRBV5-4,-,TGTGCCAGCAGCTTGGAAGTGAACACTGAAGCTTTCTTT,CASSLEVNTEAFF
few,TRBJ1-2,TRBV6-2/TRBV6-3,TRBD1,TGTGCCAGCAGACCCCGGGACAGGGGCAACTATGGCTACACCTTC,CASRPRDRGNYGYTF
few,TRBJ2-2,TRBV20-1,-,TGCAGTGCTAGACTAGCGCTCGGGGAGCTGTTTTTT,CSARLALGELFF
-,TRBJ1-5,TRBV28,-,TGTGCCAGCAGTTTTCCCCCAGCGGGCGGGGGTAGCAATCAGCCCCAGCATTTT,CASSFPPAGGGSNQPQHF
-,TRBJ2-3,TRBV20-1,-,TGCAGTGTTGCGCACACAGATACGCAGTATTTT,CSVAHTDTQYF
-,TRBJ1-6,TRBV4-3,-,TGCGCCAGCAGCCAAGAATGGAGAGATTCACCCCTCCACTTT,CASSQEWRDSPLHF